This T cell receptor beta chain comes out of a study of cytomegalovirus exposure and HLA in healthy donors. Study results and limitations: There were about 160 TCR beta chains listed as cytomegalovirus-associated. In a later analysis, several top co-occurrence clusters appeared linked to parvovirus B19, influenza, CMV and Epstein-Barr virus.

Use of 60 Vbeta and 13 Jbeta primers characterized the PCR. Sequencing used immunoSEQ multiplex PCR; TCRdb keeps in-frame clones, though not all of them. The sample data list 45,000 to 70,000 clones. This CDR3 region has 15 residues. Trimming at V came to 3 bases and at J to 2 bases, leaving 6 bases not matched to a gene. The germline V gene has CDR1 SGHRS and CDR2 YFSETQ. Notes on this clone: What it binds is not known.

This chain joins TRBV5-1 and TRBJ1-2; 8 nucleotides agree with TRBD1. This clonotype originated in a woman between 45 and 65 years old in good health and CMV-seropositive. Sequences were obtained from PBMCs. Here the CDR3 DNA reads TGCGCCAGCAGCTGGGACAGGCTAGGGAACTATGGCTACACCTTC. Its protein is CASSWDRLGNYGYTF.